This T cell receptor beta chain came from a study of a mutant IDH1 vaccine in newly diagnosed glioma. Background on the study: Patients began vaccination 4-6 weeks after radiotherapy alone, or with temozolomide cycles. Earlier therapy was either radiotherapy, temozolomide, or both, and most got both.

The time point denotes: week 35, safety follow-up. Doses comprised 300 ug of mutant IDH1 20-mer peptide each, plus topical imiquimod. Points from the study as a whole: Immune responses arising from the vaccine appeared in just under 95% of patients.

Germline-derived CDR1 and CDR2 are SGHNT and YYREEE (reference sequence). V lost 4 bases, J lost 4 bases, and 8 bases stayed unmatched. The CDR3 sequence is 15 residues long. Using immunoSEQ multiplex PCR, the repertoire was profiled, and TCRdb retains in-frame clones only, with some absent. The top ten clones hold approximately 6.8% of a sample with 45,000 to 55,000 clones, 70% to 85% of them seen once. Comment on this clone: Its antigen is currently unknown.

The receptor was derived from a man aged 40-50 years with glioma. V is TRBV5-4 and J is TRBJ1-1; TRBD1 aligns across 9 bases. This material consisted of PBMCs, taken from a glioma patient whose treatment included an IDH1 peptide vaccine. This CDR3 is CASSPWTGEGTEAFF. The CDR3 DNA reads as TGTGCCAGCAGCCCCTGGACAGGGGAGGGCACTGAAGCTTTCTTT.